The clone carrying this TCR beta chain was picked up a small number of times. The sample carries other DNA sequences with the same CDR3. Both 60 Vbeta primers and 13 Jbeta primers went into the PCR. Here immunoSEQ multiplex PCR was the method, and the copy in TCRdb shows in-frame clones only, minus some. Of approximately 89,000 clones listed, around 77% were seen once; the top ten hold around 3.4%. Trimming took 2 bases from V and 2 from J, leaving 6 bases between them. This CDR3 contains 13 residues. CDR1 and CDR2 from the germline V gene are MDHEN and SYDVKM. The source of the sample is a study of cytomegalovirus exposure and HLA in healthy donors.

The chain is built from TRBV28 and TRBJ1-2; possibly TRBD1 for D (5 bases). The receptor comes from a man aged 25 to 40 in good health and CMV-seronegative. Source material: PBMCs. CDR3 in amino acids: CASSLRGNYGYTF. CDR3 in DNA: TGTGCCAGCAGTTTAAGGGGCAACTATGGCTACACCTTC.